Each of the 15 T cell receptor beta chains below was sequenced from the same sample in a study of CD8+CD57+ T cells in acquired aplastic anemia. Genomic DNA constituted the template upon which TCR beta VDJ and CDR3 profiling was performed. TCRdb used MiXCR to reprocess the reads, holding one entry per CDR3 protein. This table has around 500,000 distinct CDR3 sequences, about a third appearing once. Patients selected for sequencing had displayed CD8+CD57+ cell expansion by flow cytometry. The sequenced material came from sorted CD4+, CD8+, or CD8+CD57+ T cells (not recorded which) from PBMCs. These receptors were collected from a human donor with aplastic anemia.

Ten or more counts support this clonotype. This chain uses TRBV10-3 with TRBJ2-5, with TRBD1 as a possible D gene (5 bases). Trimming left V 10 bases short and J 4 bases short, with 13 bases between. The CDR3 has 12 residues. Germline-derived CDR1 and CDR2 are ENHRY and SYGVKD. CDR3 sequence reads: CATNGRGETQYF. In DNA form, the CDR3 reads TGTGCCACCAATGGAAGGGGAGAGACCCAGTACTTC.

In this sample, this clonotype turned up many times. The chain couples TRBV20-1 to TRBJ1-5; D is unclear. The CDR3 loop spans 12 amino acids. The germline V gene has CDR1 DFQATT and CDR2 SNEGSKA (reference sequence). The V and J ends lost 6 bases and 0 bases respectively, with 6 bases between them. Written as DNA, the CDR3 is TGCAGTGCGGGAAATAGCAATCAGCCCCAGCATTTT. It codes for CSAGNSNQPQHF.

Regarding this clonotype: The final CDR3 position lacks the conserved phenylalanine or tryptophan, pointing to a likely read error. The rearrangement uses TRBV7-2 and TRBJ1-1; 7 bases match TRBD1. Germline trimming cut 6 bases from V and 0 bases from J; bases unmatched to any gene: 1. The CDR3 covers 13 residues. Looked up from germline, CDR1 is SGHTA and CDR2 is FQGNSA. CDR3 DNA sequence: TGTGCCAGCAGAGGGACAGTGAACACTGAAGCTTTCCTT. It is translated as CASRGTVNTEAFL.

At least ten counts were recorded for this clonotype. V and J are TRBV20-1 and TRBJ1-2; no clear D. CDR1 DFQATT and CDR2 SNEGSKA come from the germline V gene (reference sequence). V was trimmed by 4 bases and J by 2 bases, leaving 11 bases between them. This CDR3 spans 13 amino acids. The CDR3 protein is CSAKASANYGYTF. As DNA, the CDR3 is TGCAGTGCTAAGGCGTCGGCCAACTATGGCTACACCTTC.

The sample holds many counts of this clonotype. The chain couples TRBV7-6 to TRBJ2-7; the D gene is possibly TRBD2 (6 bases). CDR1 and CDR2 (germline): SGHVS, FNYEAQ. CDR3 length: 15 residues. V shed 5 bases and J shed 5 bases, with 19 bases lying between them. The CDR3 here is CASSPDGRPLDEQYF. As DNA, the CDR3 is TGTGCCAGCAGCCCTGACGGGAGACCGCTCGACGAGCAGTACTTC.

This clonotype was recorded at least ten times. CDR3 DNA: TGCAGCGTCGTTCACAGGGTTAGCGGCACTGAAGCTTTCTTT. This codes for CSVVHRVSGTEAFF. V and J are TRBV29-1 and TRBJ1-1, with D possibly being TRBD1 (6 bases). V lost 6 bases to trimming and J lost 4 bases, with 18 bases between them. This CDR3 has 14 amino acids. CDR1 SQVTM and CDR2 ANQGSEA come from the germline V gene.

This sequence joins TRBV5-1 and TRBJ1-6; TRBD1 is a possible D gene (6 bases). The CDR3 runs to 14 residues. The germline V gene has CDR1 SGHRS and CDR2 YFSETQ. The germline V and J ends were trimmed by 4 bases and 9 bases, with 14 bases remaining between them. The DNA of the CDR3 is TGCGCCAGCAGCCGAACTACAGGGTTTTCACCCCTCCACTTT. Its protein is CASSRTTGFSPLHF.

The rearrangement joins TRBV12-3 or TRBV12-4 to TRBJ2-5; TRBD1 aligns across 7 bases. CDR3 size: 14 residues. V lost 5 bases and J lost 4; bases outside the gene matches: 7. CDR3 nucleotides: TGTGCCAGCAGTAGGGACAGAATGAGAGAGACCCAGTACTTC. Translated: CASSRDRMRETQYF.

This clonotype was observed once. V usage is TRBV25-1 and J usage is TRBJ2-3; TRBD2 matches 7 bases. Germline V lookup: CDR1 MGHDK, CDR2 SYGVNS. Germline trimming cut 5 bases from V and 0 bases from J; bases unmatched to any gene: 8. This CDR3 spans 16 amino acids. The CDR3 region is CASSLISGASTDTQYF. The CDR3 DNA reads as TGTGCCAGCAGTTTAATCAGCGGGGCTAGCACAGATACGCAGTATTTT. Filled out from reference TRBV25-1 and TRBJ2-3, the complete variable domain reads EADIYQTPRYLVIGTGKKITLECSQTMGHDKMYWYQQDPGMELHLIHYSYGVNSTEKGDLSSESTVSRIRTEHFPLTLESARPSHTSQYLCASSLISGASTDTQYFGPGTRLTVL.

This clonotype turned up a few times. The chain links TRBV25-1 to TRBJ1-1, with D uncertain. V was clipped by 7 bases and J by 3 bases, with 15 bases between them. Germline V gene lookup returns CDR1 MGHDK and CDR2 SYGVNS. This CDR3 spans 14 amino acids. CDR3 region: CASTSVGRYTEAFF. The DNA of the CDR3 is TGTGCCAGCACCTCAGTAGGACGGTACACTGAAGCTTTCTTT. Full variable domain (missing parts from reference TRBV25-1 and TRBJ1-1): EADIYQTPRYLVIGTGKKITLECSQTMGHDKMYWYQQDPGMELHLIHYSYGVNSTEKGDLSSESTVSRIRTEHFPLTLESARPSHTSQYLCASTSVGRYTEAFFGQGTRLTVV.

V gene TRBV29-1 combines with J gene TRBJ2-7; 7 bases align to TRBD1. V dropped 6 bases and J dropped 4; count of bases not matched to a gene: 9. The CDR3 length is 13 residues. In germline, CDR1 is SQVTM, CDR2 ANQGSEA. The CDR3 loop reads CSVDLGGVYEQYF. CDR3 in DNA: TGCAGCGTAGACTTAGGGGGCGTTTACGAGCAGTACTTC.

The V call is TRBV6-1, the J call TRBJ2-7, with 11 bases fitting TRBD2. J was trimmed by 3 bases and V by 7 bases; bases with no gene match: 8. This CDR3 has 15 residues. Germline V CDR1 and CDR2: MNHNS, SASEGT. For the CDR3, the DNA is TGTGCCAGCACCACAGCCCTAGCGGGGGGCTACGAGCAGTACTTC. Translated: CASTTALAGGYEQYF.

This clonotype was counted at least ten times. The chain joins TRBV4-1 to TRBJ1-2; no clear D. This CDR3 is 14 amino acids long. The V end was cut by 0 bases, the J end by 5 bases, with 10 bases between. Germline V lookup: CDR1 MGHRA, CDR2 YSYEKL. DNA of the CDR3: TGCGCCAGCAGCCAAGAGGGGAACTCGTATGGCTACACCTTC. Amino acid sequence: CASSQEGNSYGYTF.

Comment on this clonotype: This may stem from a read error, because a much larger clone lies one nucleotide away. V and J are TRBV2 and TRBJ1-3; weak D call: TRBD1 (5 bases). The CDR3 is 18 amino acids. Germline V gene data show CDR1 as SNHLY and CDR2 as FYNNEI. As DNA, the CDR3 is TGTGCCAGCAGACGCGTCAGGGAGGCTCCTAAAACTGGAAGCACCATATATTTT. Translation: CASRRVREAPKTGSTIYF.

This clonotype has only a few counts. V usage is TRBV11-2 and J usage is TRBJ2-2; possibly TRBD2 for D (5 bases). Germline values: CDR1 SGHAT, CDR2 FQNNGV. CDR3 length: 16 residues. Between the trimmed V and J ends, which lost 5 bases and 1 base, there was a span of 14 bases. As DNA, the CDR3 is TGTGCCAGCAGCCGCAAAATACGGGAGAACACCGGGGAGCTGTTTTTT. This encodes CASSRKIRENTGELFF.